This record concerns one T cell receptor beta chain sequence. This specimen belongs to a study of shared clonotypes between healthy human individuals. The germline V gene has CDR1 SGHDT and CDR2 YYEEEE. The V gene end was trimmed by 0 bases and the J gene end by 8 bases; junction bases not matched to a gene: 4. The CDR3 extends over 14 amino acids. CD45RO-negative CD8 cells positively selected for CCR7 made up the naive population, which excluded terminally differentiated effector memory CD45RA+ cells. Produced via immunoSEQ multiplex PCR; TCRdb's table is partial and in-frame only. Counted here are around 580,000 clones, 98% occurring once; the ten biggest clones make up 0.3%.

The clonotype comes from a man in his thirties or forties in good health. Material: naive CD8+ T cells sorted from blood. The chain carries TRBV5-6 and TRBJ2-1, with 8 bases matching TRBD2. The CDR3 sequence: CASSLAGGVDEQFF. The CDR3 coding sequence is TGTGCCAGCAGCTTGGCGGGAGGGGTCGATGAGCAGTTCTTC.